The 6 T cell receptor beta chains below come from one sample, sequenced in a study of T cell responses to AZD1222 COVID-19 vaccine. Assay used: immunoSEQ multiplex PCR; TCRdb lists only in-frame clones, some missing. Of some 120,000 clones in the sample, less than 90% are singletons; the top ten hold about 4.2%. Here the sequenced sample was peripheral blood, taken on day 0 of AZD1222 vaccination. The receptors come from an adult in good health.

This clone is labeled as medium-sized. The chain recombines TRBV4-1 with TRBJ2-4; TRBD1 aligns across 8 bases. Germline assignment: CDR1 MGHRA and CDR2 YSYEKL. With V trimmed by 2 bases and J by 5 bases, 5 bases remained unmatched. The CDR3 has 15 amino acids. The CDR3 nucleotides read TGCGCCAGCAGCCAACTAACAGGGGGTGAAAACATTCAGTACTTC. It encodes CASSQLTGGENIQYF.

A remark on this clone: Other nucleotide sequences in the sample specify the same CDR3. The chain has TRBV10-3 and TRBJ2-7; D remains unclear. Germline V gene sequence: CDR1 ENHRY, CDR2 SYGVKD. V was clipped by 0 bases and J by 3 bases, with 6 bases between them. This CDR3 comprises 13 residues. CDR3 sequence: CAISESKGYEQYF. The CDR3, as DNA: TGTGCCATCAGTGAGTCGAAGGGCTACGAGCAGTACTTC.

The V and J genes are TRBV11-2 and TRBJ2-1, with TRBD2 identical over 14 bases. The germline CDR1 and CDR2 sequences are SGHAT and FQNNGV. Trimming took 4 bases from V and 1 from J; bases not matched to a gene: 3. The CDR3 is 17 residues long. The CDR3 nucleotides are TGTGCCAGCAGCTCCCGACTAGCGGGAGGGTCCTACAATGAGCAGTTCTTC. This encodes CASSSRLAGGSYNEQFF.

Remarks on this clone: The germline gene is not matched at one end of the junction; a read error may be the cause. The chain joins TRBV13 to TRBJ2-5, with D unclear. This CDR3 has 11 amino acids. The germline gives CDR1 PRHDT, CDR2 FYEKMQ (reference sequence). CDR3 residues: CASSYQETQYF. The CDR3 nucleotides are TGTGCCAGCAGCTACCAGGAGACCCAGTACTTC.

CDR3 bases: TGTGCCTCAGGGGCTGAAGCTTTCTTT. Protein product: CASGAEAFF. The chain employs TRBV19 and TRBJ1-1; tentative D call: TRBD1 (6 bases). V lost 11 bases, J lost 6 bases, and 7 bases lay in between. CDR3 length equals 9 residues. Germline loops: CDR1 LNHDA, CDR2 SQIVND (reference sequence).

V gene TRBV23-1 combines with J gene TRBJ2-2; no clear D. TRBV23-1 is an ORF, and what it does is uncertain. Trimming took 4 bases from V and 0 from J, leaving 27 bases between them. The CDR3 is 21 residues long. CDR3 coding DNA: TGCGCCAGCAGTCGCGCTACGGGCCGGCATTGGGAAAAGTCGAACACCGGGGAGCTGTTTTTT. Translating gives CASSRATGRHWEKSNTGELFF.